The rows below give T cell receptor beta chains drawn from one sample of a study of cytomegalovirus exposure and HLA in healthy donors. The data were produced by immunoSEQ multiplex PCR, yet TCRdb's version contains in-frame clones alone and is incomplete. The table shows tens of thousands of clones, with about two thirds occurring only once. Sequencing was done on a sample of PBMCs. These receptor sequences come from a woman in her 50s in good health and CMV-seropositive. Both conserved end residues are part of each CDR3. Fields, in order: V gene, D gene, J gene, clone size, CDR3 DNA, CDR3 protein. The D gene is left open where the match is weak. Clone size appears in some rows only: once, few, many, or a class for an expanded clone.

TRBV18,.,TRBJ1-2,.,TGTGCCAGCTCACCAAACACGAGAGGGATTGGCTACACCTTC,CASSPNTRGIGYTF
TRBV5-6,TRBD1,TRBJ1-4,few,TGTGCCAGCAGCTACGGATGGGCGCAGGGGGCATTAGAAAAACTGTTTTTT,CASSYGWAQGALEKLFF
TRBV7-7,.,TRBJ2-1,once,TGTGCCAGCAGCCAGCAAGGCGGTAATGAGCAGTTCTTC,CASSQQGGNEQFF
TRBV20-1,.,TRBJ2-3,.,TGCAGTGCTCAAGCGGATACGCAGTATTTT,CSAQADTQYF
TRBV5-4,.,TRBJ1-1,few,TGTGCCAGCAGTCTATACAGCACTGAAGCTTTCTTT,CASSLYSTEAFF
TRBV2,.,TRBJ2-2,.,TGTGCCAGCAGTCCAGAATTCTCGAACACCGGGGAGCTGTTTTTT,CASSPEFSNTGELFF
TRBV4-1,.,TRBJ1-2,.,TGCGCCAGCAGCCAACCCCGTAGGGGTTATTACTATGGCTACACCTTC,CASSQPRRGYYYGYTF
TRBV19,.,TRBJ2-3,.,TGTGCCAGTAGTATAGGGGGGCCAGGATTGGATACGCAGTATTTT,CASSIGGPGLDTQYF
TRBV29-1,TRBD1,TRBJ1-1,.,TGCAGCGTCACACCGGGACAGGGGTCCGGTGAAGCTTTCTTT,CSVTPGQGSGEAFF
TRBV7-9,.,TRBJ2-7,.,TGTGCCAGCAGCTTAGTAAGACTCTCCTACGAGCAGTACTTC,CASSLVRLSYEQYF
TRBV28,.,TRBJ1-6,.,TGTGCCAGCAGTTTATGGGGACTCGGCGGCTCACCCCTCCACTTT,CASSLWGLGGSPLHF
TRBV25-1,.,TRBJ1-5,.,TGTGCCAGCAGTGAAGCCCCCGGCGGGATCAATCAGCCCCAGCATTTT,CASSEAPGGINQPQHF
TRBV19,.,TRBJ2-1,.,TGTGCCAGTAGCGCGAATGCGCTTTACAATGAGCAGTTCTTC,CASSANALYNEQFF
TRBV7-8,TRBD1,TRBJ2-1,.,TGTGCCAGCAGCACCTACAGGGGGCGGCGGGACAATGAGCAGTTCTTC,CASSTYRGRRDNEQFF
TRBV7-9,.,TRBJ2-7,few,TGTTCCAGCAAAGAGGGAGCTAATATGGAGCAGTACTTC,CSSKEGANMEQYF
TRBV6-1,.,TRBJ1-1,.,TGTGCCAGCAGTGACGGAGGGACCGCGAACACTGAAGCTTTCTTT,CASSDGGTANTEAFF
TRBV5-1,TRBD1,TRBJ2-3,.,TGCGCCAGCAGCCTGGGACAGGGAAACGGTGATACGCAGTATTTT,CASSLGQGNGDTQYF
TRBV5-1,TRBD1,TRBJ2-2,.,TGCGCCAGCAGCTTGGATGGACAGGGGCGAGGTTCCGGGGAGCTGTTTTTT,CASSLDGQGRGSGELFF
TRBV10-3,TRBD2,TRBJ2-1,.,TGTGCCATCGGGGGGTTGACTAGCGGGGGTAACAATGAGCAGTTCTTC,CAIGGLTSGGNNEQFF
TRBV2,.,TRBJ1-5,.,TGTGCCAGCAACGATGGCGGCGTCGGTCAGCCCCAGCATTTT,CASNDGGVGQPQHF
TRBV11-2,TRBD2,TRBJ2-5,.,TGTGCCAGCAGCCGACTGGGGAGGGAGGAGACCCAGTACTTC,CASSRLGREETQYF
TRBV15,TRBD2,TRBJ2-5,.,TGTGCCACCAGGCCTAGCGGGGATAGGGAGACCCAGTACTTC,CATRPSGDRETQYF
TRBV11-2,.,TRBJ2-2,.,TGTGCCAGCAGCTTTCAGTTCTCCGCGAACACCGGGGAGCTGTTTTTT,CASSFQFSANTGELFF
TRBV2,.,TRBJ1-2,.,TGTGCCAGCAGTGAAGGGGGGGGGTCCTATGGCTACACCTTC,CASSEGGGSYGYTF
TRBV5-4,TRBD1,TRBJ1-2,.,TGTGCCAGCAGCCCCGGACAGGTGGGGTGGGGCTACACCTTC,CASSPGQVGWGYTF
TRBV2,TRBD1,TRBJ2-1,.,TGTGCCAGCAGTCCAACAGGGGGGACCTACAATGAGCAGTTCTTC,CASSPTGGTYNEQFF
TRBV9,.,TRBJ1-1,.,TGTGCCAGCAGCGTCAGACAGGCCTCTGAAGCTTTCTTT,CASSVRQASEAFF
TRBV18,TRBD1,TRBJ1-2,.,TGTGCCAGCTCGCCGGGACAGAACCTTCATGGCTACACCTTC,CASSPGQNLHGYTF
TRBV5-5,.,TRBJ1-3,few,TGTGCCAGCAGCTTGGTAGTAGGAAACACCATATATTTT,CASSLVVGNTIYF
TRBV2,.,TRBJ1-1,.,TGTGCCAGCAGCGAACGGCGACGGGCGGGAGCTTTCTTT,CASSERRRAGAFF
TRBV11-2,TRBD1,TRBJ2-1,.,TGTGCCAGCAGCCGAGGGACAGGGGGATCCTACAATGAGCAGTTCTTC,CASSRGTGGSYNEQFF
TRBV5-6,TRBD1,TRBJ2-7,.,TGTGCCAGCAGCTTGCGACAGGGACCCTACGAGCAGTACTTC,CASSLRQGPYEQYF
TRBV10-1,.,TRBJ1-2,few,TGCGCCAGCAGTGACGTTCCTGGCTACACCTTC,CASSDVPGYTF
TRBV7-9,TRBD1,TRBJ1-2,.,TGTGCCAGCAGCCCGACCTTGACAGGGCCGGCCAACGGCTACACCTTC,CASSPTLTGPANGYTF
TRBV4-1,TRBD2,TRBJ2-7,.,TGCGCCAGCAGCCAAGTACTAGCGGGGGCCTACGAGCAGTACTTC,CASSQVLAGAYEQYF